The 13 T cell receptor beta chains in this list originate from one sample, sequenced in a study of T cells in Graves' hyperthyroidism and ophthalmopathy. Regions amplified from RNA transcripts were the TCR beta CDR3 regions. HTBI primers were used for first-round RT-PCR of the TCR CDR3. MiXCR, run by TCRdb on the multiplex PCR reads, gives a single entry per CDR3 protein. The sample records around 610,000 distinct CDR3 sequences, 14% to 15% being singletons. Source material: blood. These receptor sequences come from a middle-aged woman with Graves' ophthalmopathy.

This clonotype was seen only a few times. V usage is TRBV19 and J usage is TRBJ1-2; D is unclear. Germline CDR1 and CDR2: LNHDA and SQIVND (reference sequence). The CDR3 runs 14 residues. Trimming cost V 3 bases and J 4 bases, with 12 bases left between them. Written as DNA, the CDR3 is TGTGCCAGTAGTATCTCCCCGCAGCCCTATGGCTACACCTTC. Translation gives CASSISPQPYGYTF.

This clonotype was seen a few times. The chain uses TRBV5-1 and TRBJ1-1; D not resolved. V was shortened by 0 bases and J by 1 base, with 10 bases between the two germline ends. The germline CDR1 and CDR2 sequences are SGHRS and YFSETQ. CDR3 size: 15 residues. CDR3 DNA sequence: TGCGCCAGCAGCTTGGCCTGGAATTCGAACACTGAAGCTTTCTTT. This translates into CASSLAWNSNTEAFF. Combining the CDR3 with reference TRBV5-1 and TRBJ1-1 gives the whole variable domain KAGVTQTPRYLIKTRGQQVTLSCSPISGHRSVSWYQQTPGQGLQFLFEYFSETQRNKGNFPGRFSGRQFSNSRSEMNVSTLELGDSALYLCASSLAWNSNTEAFFGQGTRLTVV.

The chain carries TRBV28 and TRBJ1-3; D gene ambiguous. The CDR3 contains 14 residues. Germline V gives CDR1 MDHEN, CDR2 SYDVKM. V was shortened by 6 bases and J by 5 bases, with 14 bases between the two germline ends. The CDR3 loop reads CASRLGSGRNTIYF. DNA of the CDR3: TGTGCCAGCAGACTTGGGTCTGGCAGAAACACCATATATTTT.

This clonotype was seen many times. V is TRBV28 and J is TRBJ2-7; D unclear. Trimming took 10 bases from V and 4 from J, leaving 11 bases between them. The CDR3 covers 11 residues. Germline V gene lookup returns CDR1 MDHEN and CDR2 SYDVKM. The DNA of the CDR3 is TGTGCCACCATTTTGGGGTACGAGCAGTACTTC. Translated, it gives CATILGYEQYF.

This chain links TRBV6-2 or TRBV6-3 with TRBJ2-7; 9 positions agree with TRBD1. This CDR3 region has 15 residues. V lost 5 bases and J lost 2; bases outside the gene matches: 7. Germline-derived CDR1 and CDR2 are MNHEY and SVGEGT. CDR3 bases: TGTGCCAGCAGTCAACCGGGACAGGGCACCTACGAGCAGTACTTC. Amino acids: CASSQPGQGTYEQYF.

This clonotype was found many times. The chain carries TRBV28 and TRBJ2-2; D might be TRBD1 or TRBD2, each matching 6 bases. Trimming stripped 3 bases from V and 6 bases from J, with 14 bases between. CDR1 MDHEN and CDR2 SYDVKM come from the germline V gene. The CDR3 is 15 residues long. The CDR3 bases are TGTGCCAGCAGTTTCTCGAACAGGGAGGCCGGGGAGCTGTTTTTT. Protein product: CASSFSNREAGELFF. The full variable domain, its missing parts supplied by reference TRBV28 and TRBJ2-2, is DVKVTQSSRYLVKRTGEKVFLECVQDMDHENMFWYRQDPGLGLRLIYFSYDVKMKEKGDIPEGYSVSREKKERFSLILESASTNQTSMYLCASSFSNREAGELFFGEGSRLTVL.

The table lists this clonotype with many counts. This sequence joins TRBV6-1 and TRBJ1-2; D is perhaps TRBD1 (5 bases). V was shortened by 7 bases and J by 7 bases, with 22 bases between the two germline ends. CDR1 and CDR2 (germline): MNHNS, SASEGT. The CDR3 length is 15 residues. CDR3 loop: CASKLYRGVEGGYTF. In DNA form, the CDR3 reads TGTGCCAGCAAACTCTACAGAGGGGTGGAGGGTGGCTACACCTTC.

This clonotype appeared many times. The V and J genes are TRBV6-1 and TRBJ1-2; no firm D call. The CDR3 loop spans 16 amino acids. V lost 6 bases and J lost 9, with 26 bases in between. Germline V gene lookup returns CDR1 MNHNS and CDR2 SASEGT. Here the CDR3 DNA reads TGTGCCAGCAGCGCCTTGACTAATCCCCTCTACTTCAGCTACACCTTC. This sequence encodes CASSALTNPLYFSYTF.

This clonotype was recorded at least ten times. CDR3 sequence: CAETRGDEQYF. The CDR3 bases are TGTGCCGAAACTAGGGGGGACGAGCAGTACTTC. The rearrangement links TRBV2 to TRBJ2-7; the D call may be TRBD1 or TRBD2 (6 bases each). The CDR3 loop spans 11 amino acids. The ends were cut back, 11 bases at V and 5 bases at J, with 13 bases in the middle. Germline values: CDR1 SNHLY, CDR2 FYNNEI.

This clonotype has just a few counts. The DNA of the CDR3 is TGTGCCAGCAGCTTAGAGACCGGGACAGGGCTTTCCTACGAGCAGTACTTC. As protein: CASSLETGTGLSYEQYF. This chain connects TRBV11-2 to TRBJ2-7; TRBD1 agrees at 9 bases. The V gene's germline CDR1 is SGHAT and CDR2 FQNNGV. The CDR3 loop spans 17 amino acids. Germline trimming cut 0 bases from V and 1 base from J; bases unmatched to any gene: 7.

This clonotype showed up many times. The genes are TRBV27 and TRBJ1-1; D gene ambiguous. V dropped 3 bases and J dropped 5 bases, with 13 bases sitting between them. The CDR3 runs to 14 residues. Germline loops: CDR1 MNHEY, CDR2 SMNVEV (reference sequence). The CDR3 sequence is CASSFGPRGTEAFF. The CDR3 DNA reads TGTGCCAGCAGTTTCGGCCCCCGGGGTACTGAAGCTTTCTTT.

This clonotype was observed many times. This chain joins TRBV2 and TRBJ2-2; D might be TRBD1 (5 bases). Germline V gene data show CDR1 as SNHLY and CDR2 as FYNNEI. The CDR3 loop spans 17 amino acids. Trimming removed 2 bases at V and 1 base at J, with 14 bases between. CDR3 in amino acids: CASSELSGQGNTGELFF. The CDR3 coding sequence is TGTGCCAGCAGTGAATTGTCAGGGCAGGGGAACACCGGGGAGCTGTTTTTT. Full variable domain (missing parts from reference TRBV2 and TRBJ2-2): EPEVTQTPSHQVTQMGQEVILRCVPISNHLYFYWYRQILGQKVEFLVSFYNNEISEKSEIFDDQFSVERPDGSNFTLKIRSTKLEDSAMYFCASSELSGQGNTGELFFGEGSRLTVL.

The chain combines TRBV7-3 with TRBJ2-6, with 12 bases lining up with TRBD2. V dropped 3 bases and J dropped 0; count of bases not matched to a gene: 0. The CDR3 spans 17 residues. In germline, CDR1 is SGHTA, CDR2 FQGTGA. The CDR3 region is CASSLTSGSSGANVLTF. The CDR3, as DNA: TGTGCCAGCAGCTTGACTAGCGGGAGCTCTGGGGCCAACGTCCTGACTTTC.